The 8 T cell receptor beta chains presented below share a single source sample, sequenced in a study of shared clonotypes between healthy human individuals. Assay used: immunoSEQ multiplex PCR; TCRdb lists only in-frame clones, some missing. The sample has a few million clones, 90% to 95% seen once. The sample comprised naive CD4+ T cells sorted from blood. Subset in this sample: CD45RA+ positively selected. The receptors derive from a man in his late teens or twenties in good health.

V usage is TRBV27 and J usage is TRBJ2-4, with D possibly being TRBD1 or TRBD2 (5 bases each). V was shortened by 6 bases and J by 3 bases, with 15 bases between the two germline ends. From germline, CDR1 is MNHEY and CDR2 SMNVEV (reference sequence). The CDR3 contains 15 residues. In nucleotides, the CDR3 is TGTGCCAGCAGGCCGAGGGGTGGGTTCAAAAACATTCAGTACTTC. Encoded protein: CASRPRGGFKNIQYF.

The chain couples TRBV19 to TRBJ2-1; 8 bases line up with TRBD2. The CDR3 consists of 13 residues. Losses at the gene ends were 9 bases for V and 0 bases for J; bases not matched to a gene: 1. The germline gives CDR1 LNHDA, CDR2 SQIVND (reference sequence). The CDR3 region has the DNA TGTGCCAGCGGGAGGGCCTCCTACAATGAGCAGTTCTTC. Protein product: CASGRASYNEQFF.

V is TRBV7-2 and J is TRBJ2-3; tentatively, D is TRBD2 (5 bases). V was clipped by 1 base and J by 2 bases, with 22 bases between them. CDR1 is SGHTA, CDR2 FQGNSA, per germline. The CDR3 spans 19 residues. The chain's CDR3 is CASSLDPLRGSAFTDTQYF. CDR3 nucleotide sequence: TGTGCCAGCAGCTTAGATCCTCTACGCGGTAGCGCATTCACAGATACGCAGTATTTT.

This clone was counted between two and nine times. This same CDR3 is encoded by further DNA sequences in the sample. The chain combines TRBV5-4 with TRBJ2-3, with D perhaps matching TRBD2 (6 bases). The germline CDR1 and CDR2 sequences are SGHNT and YYREEE (reference sequence). The V and J ends lost 0 bases and 0 bases respectively, with 8 bases between them. This CDR3 has 15 amino acids. The DNA for the CDR3 is TGTGCCAGCAGCTTGGGCGGGGTTAGCACAGATACGCAGTATTTT. This translates into CASSLGGVSTDTQYF.

The rearrangement joins TRBV7-8 to TRBJ2-1; 9 bases match TRBD2. V shed 1 base, J shed 4 bases, and the junction held 5 bases outside the gene matches. Germline assignment: CDR1 SGHVS and CDR2 FQNEAQ. CDR3 length: 16 amino acids. CDR3 loop: CASSLGSSGAYNEQFF. The DNA for the CDR3 is TGTGCCAGCAGCTTAGGGTCTAGCGGGGCTTACAATGAGCAGTTCTTC. The whole variable domain, remainder taken from reference TRBV7-8 and TRBJ2-1, is GAGVSQSPRYKVAKRGQDVALRCDPISGHVSLFWYQQALGQGPEFLTYFQNEAQLDKSGLPSDRFFAERPEGSVSTLKIQRTQQEDSAVYLCASSLGSSGAYNEQFFGPGTRLTVL.

The chain combines TRBV12-5 with TRBJ1-2; TRBD1 aligns across 8 bases. V lost 6 bases, J lost 2 bases, and 14 bases stayed unmatched. The CDR3 contains 17 residues. Looked up from germline, CDR1 is LGHNT and CDR2 is FRNRAP. In nucleotides, the CDR3 is TGTGCTAGTGGCACGGACAGGGTAGGGGATTCCAACTATGGCTACACCTTC. It codes for CASGTDRVGDSNYGYTF.

The rearrangement joins TRBV19 to TRBJ2-3, with D tentatively TRBD2 (5 bases). CDR1 LNHDA and CDR2 SQIVND come from the germline V gene (reference sequence). The CDR3 has 13 residues. Trimming pared 6 bases from V and 0 bases from J, leaving 7 bases between. The CDR3: CASRRVSTDTQYF. In nucleotides, the CDR3 is TGTGCCAGTAGGCGGGTGAGCACAGATACGCAGTATTTT.

The rearrangement joins TRBV11-3 to TRBJ2-7, with D maybe TRBD1 (5 bases). The germline V gene has CDR1 SGHNT and CDR2 YENEEA. The CDR3 spans 15 residues. Trimming took 1 base from V and 5 from J, leaving 15 bases between them. The CDR3 nucleotides are TGTGCCAGCAGCTTAGGGCAGGGTAGAAGTGACGAGCAGTACTTC. Encoded protein: CASSLGQGRSDEQYF.